Included here is one T cell receptor beta chain sequence, with context. The PCR ran on 60 Vbeta and 13 Jbeta primers. Sequencing used immunoSEQ multiplex PCR; TCRdb keeps in-frame clones, though not all of them. This table holds roughly 180,000 clones, approximately 88% found once. The CDR3 contains 13 residues. Germline values: CDR1 MNHEY, CDR2 SMNVEV (reference sequence). V shed 8 bases and J shed 0 bases, with 11 bases lying between them. This sample was included in a study of cytomegalovirus exposure and HLA in healthy donors. The sequencing sample was made of PBMCs. This chain links TRBV27 with TRBJ2-7; tentatively, D is TRBD2 (6 bases). This receptor was taken from a man aged 25 to 40 in good health and CMV-seronegative. The CDR3: CASSLLASYEQYF. The CDR3 region has the DNA TGTGCCAGCTCCCTACTAGCCTCCTACGAGCAGTACTTC.